This note documents a single T cell receptor (beta chain) sequence. The data derive from a study of blood T cell repertoires in COVID-19. The protocol was immunoSEQ multiplex PCR, while the TCRdb copy is restricted to in-frame clones and leaves out a portion. This sample has approximately 96,000 clones, with 80% to 90% found just once. Germline V gene lookup returns CDR1 MNHEY and CDR2 SMNVEV (reference sequence). The CDR3 totals 13 residues. V was clipped by 6 bases and J by 6 bases; unmatched bases: 3. The specimen sequenced was peripheral blood. The chain links TRBV27 to TRBJ2-2; 8 bases map to TRBD1. The clonotype comes from a human donor with COVID-19, enrolled during active disease. The donor label of this sample is uncertain. CDR3 in DNA: TGTGCCAGCAGGACAGGGGACGCCGGGGAGCTGTTTTTT. This codes for CASRTGDAGELFF.